The clone carrying this T cell receptor (beta chain) was seen at least ten times. What it binds is not known. Cyclophosphamide on days +3 and +4 followed busulfan-fludarabine conditioning and a marrow graft. The data were taken from a study of T cells after posttransplantation cyclophosphamide. General study points: Skin or GI-infiltrating T cells shared few TRB sequences with blood.

Profiling relied on immunoSEQ multiplex PCR, and the TCRdb table lists in-frame clones only, not all of them. This repertoire holds about 4,100 clones, and none appear only once. Germline trimming cut 4 bases from V and 1 base from J; bases unmatched to any gene: 5. Germline V gene lookup returns CDR1 MDHEN and CDR2 SYDVKM. CDR3 length: 15 residues. This chain connects TRBV28 to TRBJ2-3; 7 bases are a match to TRBD1. The material sequenced was PBMCs, taken after allogeneic stem cell transplant with posttransplant cyclophosphamide. The source is a female patient between 18 and 30 years old who received an allogeneic stem cell transplant from an unrelated donor, was CMV-positive, and had acute GVHD only. Part of the T cells may come from the graft donor. The CDR3 protein is CASSSGGTGTDTQYF. In DNA form, the CDR3 reads TGTGCCAGCAGTTCGGGTGGGACAGGCACAGATACGCAGTATTTT. The variable domain in full, completed from reference TRBV28 and TRBJ2-3, reads DVKVTQSSRYLVKRTGEKVFLECVQDMDHENMFWYRQDPGLGLRLIYFSYDVKMKEKGDIPEGYSVSREKKERFSLILESASTNQTSMYLCASSSGGTGTDTQYFGPGTRLTVL.